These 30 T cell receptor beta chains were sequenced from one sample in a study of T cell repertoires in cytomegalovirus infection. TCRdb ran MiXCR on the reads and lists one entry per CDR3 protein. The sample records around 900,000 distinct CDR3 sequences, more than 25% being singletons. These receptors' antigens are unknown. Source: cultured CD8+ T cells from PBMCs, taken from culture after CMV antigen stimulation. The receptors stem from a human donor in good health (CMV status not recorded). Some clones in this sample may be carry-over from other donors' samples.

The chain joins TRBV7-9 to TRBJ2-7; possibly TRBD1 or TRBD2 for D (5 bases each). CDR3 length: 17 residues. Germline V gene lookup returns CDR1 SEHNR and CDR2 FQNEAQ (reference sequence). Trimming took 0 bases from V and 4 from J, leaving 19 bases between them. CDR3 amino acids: CASSLAGTEAIEYEQYF. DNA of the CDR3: TGTGCCAGCAGCTTAGCGGGGACCGAGGCAATCGAATACGAGCAGTACTTC. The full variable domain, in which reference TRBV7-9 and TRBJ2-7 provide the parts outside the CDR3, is DTGVSQNPRHKITKRGQNVTFRCDPISEHNRLYWYRQTLGQGPEFLTYFQNEAQLEKSRLLSDRFSAERPKGSFSTLEIQRTEQGDSAMYLCASSLAGTEAIEYEQYFGPGTRLTVT.

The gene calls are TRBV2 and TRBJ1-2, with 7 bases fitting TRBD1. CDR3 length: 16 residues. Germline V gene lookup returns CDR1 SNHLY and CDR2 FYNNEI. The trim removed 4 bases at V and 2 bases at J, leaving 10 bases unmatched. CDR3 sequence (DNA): TGTGCCAGCAGTGCCCCGGACAGGCCAATCAACTATGGCTACACCTTC. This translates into CASSAPDRPINYGYTF.

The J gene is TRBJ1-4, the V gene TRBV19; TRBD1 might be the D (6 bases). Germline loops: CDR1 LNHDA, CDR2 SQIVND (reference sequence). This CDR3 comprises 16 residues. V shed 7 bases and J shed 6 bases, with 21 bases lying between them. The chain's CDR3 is CASTPGQSSVDEKLFF. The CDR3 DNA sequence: TGTGCCAGTACCCCGGGACAATCAAGCGTAGATGAAAAACTGTTTTTT.

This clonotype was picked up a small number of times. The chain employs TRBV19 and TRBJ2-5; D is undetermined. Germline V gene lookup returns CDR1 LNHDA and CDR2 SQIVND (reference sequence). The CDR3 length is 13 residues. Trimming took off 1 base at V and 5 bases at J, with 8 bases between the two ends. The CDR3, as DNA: TGTGCCAGTAGTATAGTGATACGGGAGACCCAGTACTTC. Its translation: CASSIVIRETQYF.

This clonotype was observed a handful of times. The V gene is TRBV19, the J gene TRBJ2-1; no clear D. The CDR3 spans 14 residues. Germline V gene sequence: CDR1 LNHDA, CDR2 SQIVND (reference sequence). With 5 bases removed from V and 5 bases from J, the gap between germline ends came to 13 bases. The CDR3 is CASSPSVANNEQFF. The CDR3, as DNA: TGTGCCAGTAGTCCCTCGGTGGCAAACAATGAGCAGTTCTTC.

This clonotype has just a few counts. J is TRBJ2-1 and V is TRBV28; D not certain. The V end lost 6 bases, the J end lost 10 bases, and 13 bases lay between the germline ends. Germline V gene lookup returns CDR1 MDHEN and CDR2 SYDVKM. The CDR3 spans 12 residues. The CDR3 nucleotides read TGTGCCAGCAGCTTAGTTAAGGTGGAGCAGTTCTTC. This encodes CASSLVKVEQFF.

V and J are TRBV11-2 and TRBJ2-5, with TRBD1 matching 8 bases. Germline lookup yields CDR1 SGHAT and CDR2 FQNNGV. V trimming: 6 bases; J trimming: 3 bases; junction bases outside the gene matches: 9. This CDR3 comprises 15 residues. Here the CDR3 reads CASSRQGMMEETQYF. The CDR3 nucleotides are TGTGCCAGCAGTCGACAGGGGATGATGGAAGAGACCCAGTACTTC.

The CDR3, as DNA: TGTGCCAGCAGCTTAGTTCGTCGACTGGAACTGGGGAGGCCCCTCCACTTT. It is translated as CASSLVRRLELGRPLHF. This chain connects TRBV7-8 to TRBJ1-6; no firm D call. Trimming took 1 base from V and 13 from J, leaving 23 bases between them. This CDR3 region has 17 residues. Germline loops: CDR1 SGHVS, CDR2 FQNEAQ.

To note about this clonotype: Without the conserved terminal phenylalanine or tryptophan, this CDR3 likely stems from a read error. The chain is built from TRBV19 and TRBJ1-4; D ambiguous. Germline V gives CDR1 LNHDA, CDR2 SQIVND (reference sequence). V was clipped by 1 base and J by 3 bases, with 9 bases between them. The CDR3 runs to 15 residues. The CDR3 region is CASSIGDTPNEKLFL. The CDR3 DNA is TGTGCCAGTAGTATAGGAGACACACCTAATGAAAAACTGTTTTTG.

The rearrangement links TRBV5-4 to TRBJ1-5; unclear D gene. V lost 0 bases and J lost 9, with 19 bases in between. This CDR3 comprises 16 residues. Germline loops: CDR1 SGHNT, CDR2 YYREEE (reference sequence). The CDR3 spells CASSLVSFGQSGPQHF. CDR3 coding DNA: TGTGCCAGCAGCTTGGTTTCTTTTGGGCAATCAGGGCCCCAGCATTTT.

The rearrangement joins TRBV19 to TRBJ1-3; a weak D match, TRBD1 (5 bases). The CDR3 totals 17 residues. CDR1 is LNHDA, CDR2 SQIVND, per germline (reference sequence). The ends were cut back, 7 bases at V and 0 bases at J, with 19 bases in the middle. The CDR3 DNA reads TGTGCCAGTATAAAGAGGGGCCCCGATTACTCTGGAAACACCATATATTTT. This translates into CASIKRGPDYSGNTIYF.

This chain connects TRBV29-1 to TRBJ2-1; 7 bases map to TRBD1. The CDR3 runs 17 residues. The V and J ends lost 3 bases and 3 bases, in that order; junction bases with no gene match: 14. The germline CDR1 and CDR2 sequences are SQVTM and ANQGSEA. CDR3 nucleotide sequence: TGCAGCGTTGAGGTAGTAGAACCCCGGGACAGCTACAATGAGCAGTTCTTC. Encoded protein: CSVEVVEPRDSYNEQFF.

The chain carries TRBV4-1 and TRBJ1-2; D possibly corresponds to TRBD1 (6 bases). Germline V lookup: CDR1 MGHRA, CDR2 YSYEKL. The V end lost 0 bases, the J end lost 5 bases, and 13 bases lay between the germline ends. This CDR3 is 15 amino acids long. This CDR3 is CASSQEPGTWYGYTF. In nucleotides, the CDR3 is TGCGCCAGCAGCCAAGAGCCCGGGACATGGTATGGCTACACCTTC.

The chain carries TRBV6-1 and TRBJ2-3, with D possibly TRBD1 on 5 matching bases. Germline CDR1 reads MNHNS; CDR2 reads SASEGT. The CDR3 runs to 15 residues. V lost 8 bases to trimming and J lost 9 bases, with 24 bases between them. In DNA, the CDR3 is TGTGCCAGCGGCTCCGCCAGGGAAGTATCAAAGACGCAGTATTTT. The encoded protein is CASGSAREVSKTQYF.

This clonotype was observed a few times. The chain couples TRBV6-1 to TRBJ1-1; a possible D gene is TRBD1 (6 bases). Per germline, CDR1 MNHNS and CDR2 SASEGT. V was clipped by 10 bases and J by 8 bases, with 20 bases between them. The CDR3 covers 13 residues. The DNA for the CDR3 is TGTGCCACTTTGACAGGCAAAGATTGGGAAGCTTTCTTT. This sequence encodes CATLTGKDWEAFF.

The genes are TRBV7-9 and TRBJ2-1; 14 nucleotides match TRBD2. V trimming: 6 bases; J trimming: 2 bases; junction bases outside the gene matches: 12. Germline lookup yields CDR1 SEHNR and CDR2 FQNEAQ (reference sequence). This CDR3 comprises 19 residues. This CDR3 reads CASRGPGLAGETAYNEQFF. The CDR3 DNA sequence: TGTGCCAGCAGGGGACCGGGACTAGCGGGGGAAACCGCCTACAATGAGCAGTTCTTC.

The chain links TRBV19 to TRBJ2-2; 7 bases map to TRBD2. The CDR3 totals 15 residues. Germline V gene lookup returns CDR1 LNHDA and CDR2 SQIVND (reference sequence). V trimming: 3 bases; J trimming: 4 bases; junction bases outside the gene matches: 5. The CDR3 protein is CASSMSGGSTGELFF. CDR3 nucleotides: TGTGCCAGTAGTATGTCGGGCGGGAGCACCGGGGAGCTGTTTTTT. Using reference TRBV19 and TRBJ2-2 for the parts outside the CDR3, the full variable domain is DGGITQSPKYLFRKEGQNVTLSCEQNLNHDAMYWYRQDPGQGLRLIYYSQIVNDFQKGDIAEGYSVSREKKESFPLTVTSAQKNPTAFYLCASSMSGGSTGELFFGEGSRLTVL.

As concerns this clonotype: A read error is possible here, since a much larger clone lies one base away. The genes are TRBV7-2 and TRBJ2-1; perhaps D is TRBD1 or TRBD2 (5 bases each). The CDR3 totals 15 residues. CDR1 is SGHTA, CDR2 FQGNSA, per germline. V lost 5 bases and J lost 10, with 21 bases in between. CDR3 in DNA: TGTGCCAGCAGCGCACGGGACCCCACAACCAAAGAGCAGTTCTTC. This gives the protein CASSARDPTTKEQFF.

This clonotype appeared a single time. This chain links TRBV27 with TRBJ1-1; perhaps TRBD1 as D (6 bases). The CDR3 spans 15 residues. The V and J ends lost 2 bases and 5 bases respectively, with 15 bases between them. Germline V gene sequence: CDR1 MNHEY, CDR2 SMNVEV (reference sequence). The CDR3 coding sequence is TGTGCCAGCAGTTTAATTAGAAGGGGGAGGACTGAAGCTTTCTTT. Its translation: CASSLIRRGRTEAFF.

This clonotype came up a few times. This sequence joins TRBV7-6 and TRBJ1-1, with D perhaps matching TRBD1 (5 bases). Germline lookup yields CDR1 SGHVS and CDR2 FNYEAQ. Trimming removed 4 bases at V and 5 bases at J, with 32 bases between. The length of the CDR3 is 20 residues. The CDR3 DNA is TGTGCCAGCAGCTCATACCATCCGGGACGCGGGTGGCAGGTTGGGACTGAAGCTTTCTTT. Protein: CASSSYHPGRGWQVGTEAFF.

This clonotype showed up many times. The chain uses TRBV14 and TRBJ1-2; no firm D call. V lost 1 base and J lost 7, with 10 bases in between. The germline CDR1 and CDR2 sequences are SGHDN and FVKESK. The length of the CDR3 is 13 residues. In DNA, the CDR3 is TGTGCCAGCAGCCAAGGAGCCTCGGGTGGCTACACCTTC. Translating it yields CASSQGASGGYTF.

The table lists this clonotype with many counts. The CDR3 sequence: CASSDSAGTVYGYTF. Here the CDR3 DNA reads TGTGCCAGCAGCGACTCGGCCGGGACGGTCTATGGCTACACCTTC. The chain uses TRBV7-6 and TRBJ1-2; tentative D call: TRBD1 (5 bases). CDR3 size: 15 residues. CDR1 and CDR2 from the germline V gene are SGHVS and FNYEAQ. The V gene lost 5 bases and the J gene lost 4 bases, with 17 bases spanning the gap. Filled out from reference TRBV7-6 and TRBJ1-2, the complete variable domain reads GAGVSQSPRYKVTKRGQDVALRCDPISGHVSLYWYRQALGQGPEFLTYFNYEAQQDKSGLPNDRFSAERPEGSISTLTIQRTEQRDSAMYRCASSDSAGTVYGYTFGSGTRLTVV.

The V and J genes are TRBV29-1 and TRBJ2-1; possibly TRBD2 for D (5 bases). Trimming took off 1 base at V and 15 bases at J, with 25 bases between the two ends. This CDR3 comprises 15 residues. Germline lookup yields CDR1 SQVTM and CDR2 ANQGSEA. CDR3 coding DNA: TGCAGCGTTGAAGTCCCGACTAAAGTTGCGTTATGTCGGTTCTTC. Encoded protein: CSVEVPTKVALCRFF.

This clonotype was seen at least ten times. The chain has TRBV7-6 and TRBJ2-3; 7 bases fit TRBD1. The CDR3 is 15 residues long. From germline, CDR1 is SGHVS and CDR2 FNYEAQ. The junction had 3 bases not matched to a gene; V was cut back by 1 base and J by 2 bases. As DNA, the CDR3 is TGTGCCAGCAGCTTAGGACAGGGATTCACAGATACGCAGTATTTT. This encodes CASSLGQGFTDTQYF.

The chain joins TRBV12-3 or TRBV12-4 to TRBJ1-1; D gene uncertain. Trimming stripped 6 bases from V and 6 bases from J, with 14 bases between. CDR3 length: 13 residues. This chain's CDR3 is CASSPTVGSEAFF. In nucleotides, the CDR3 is TGTGCCAGCAGCCCGACGGTCGGTTCTGAAGCTTTCTTT.

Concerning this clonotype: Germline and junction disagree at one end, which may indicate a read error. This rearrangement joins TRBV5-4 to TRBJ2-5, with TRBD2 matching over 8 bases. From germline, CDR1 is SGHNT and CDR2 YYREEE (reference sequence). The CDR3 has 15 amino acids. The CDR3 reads CATKGAGEWQEIQYF. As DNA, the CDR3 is TGTGCCACGAAGGGAGCGGGGGAATGGCAAGAGATCCAGTACTTC.

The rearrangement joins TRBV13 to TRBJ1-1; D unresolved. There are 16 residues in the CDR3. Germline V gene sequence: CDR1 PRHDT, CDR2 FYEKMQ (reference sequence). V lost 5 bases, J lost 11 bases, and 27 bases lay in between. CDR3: CASSKGQIGQIVWAFF. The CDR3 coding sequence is TGTGCCAGCAGCAAGGGTCAAATTGGCCAAATTGTGTGGGCTTTCTTT.

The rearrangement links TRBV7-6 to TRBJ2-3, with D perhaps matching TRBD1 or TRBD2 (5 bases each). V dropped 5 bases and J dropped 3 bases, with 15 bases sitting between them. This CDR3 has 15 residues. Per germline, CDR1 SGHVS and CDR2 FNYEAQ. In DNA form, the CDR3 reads TGTGCCAGCAGCCCCGGGGCAGTTCGGACAGATACGCAGTATTTT. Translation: CASSPGAVRTDTQYF.

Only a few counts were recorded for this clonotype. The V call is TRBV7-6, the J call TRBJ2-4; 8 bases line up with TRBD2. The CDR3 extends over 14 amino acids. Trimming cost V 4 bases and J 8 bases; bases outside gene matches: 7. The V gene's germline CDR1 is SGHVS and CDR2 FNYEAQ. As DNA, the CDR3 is TGTGCCAGCAGCTCCCGCGGGGGGCAGGACATTCAGTACTTC. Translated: CASSSRGGQDIQYF.

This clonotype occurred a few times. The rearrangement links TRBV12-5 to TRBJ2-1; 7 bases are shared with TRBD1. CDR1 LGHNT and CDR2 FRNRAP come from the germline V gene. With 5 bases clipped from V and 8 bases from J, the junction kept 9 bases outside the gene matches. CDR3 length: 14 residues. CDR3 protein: CASGPRQGLDEQFF. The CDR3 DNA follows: TGTGCTAGTGGTCCCCGACAGGGTCTTGATGAGCAGTTCTTC.